A single sample gave rise to the 19 T cell receptor beta chains below, sequenced in a study of blood T cell repertoires in COVID-19. Only in-frame clones appear in the TCRdb table, and some are missing; sequencing was by immunoSEQ multiplex PCR. The table has 150,000 to 200,000 clones, about 88% seen once. The material sequenced was peripheral blood. These receptors were taken from a woman of 80 years or more in a cohort sampled during active or convalescent COVID-19.

J is TRBJ2-1 and V is TRBV29-1; perhaps TRBD1 as D (6 bases). This CDR3 comprises 11 residues. Per the germline V gene, CDR1 is SQVTM and CDR2 is ANQGSEA. Deletions cut 2 bases from V and 15 bases from J, with 14 bases between. CDR3 in DNA: TGCAGCGTTGAAAACGGGCAGGGGTCGTTCTTC. As protein: CSVENGQGSFF.

The J gene is TRBJ1-1, the V gene TRBV5-4, with 9 bases identical to TRBD1. V lost 4 bases, J lost 8 bases, and 12 bases stayed unmatched. Germline-derived CDR1 and CDR2 are SGHNT and YYREEE (reference sequence). This CDR3 region has 15 residues. Here the CDR3 reads CASSHPNRDRAEAFF. CDR3 nucleotides: TGTGCCAGCAGCCACCCGAACCGGGACAGGGCCGAAGCTTTCTTT.

The chain is built from TRBV18 and TRBJ1-1; D gene ambiguous. From germline, CDR1 is KGHSH and CDR2 LQKENI. The CDR3 is 12 amino acids. Trimming shortened V by 1 base and J by 6 bases, and 6 bases separated the two germline ends. The chain's CDR3 is CASSPLLAEAFF. The DNA of the CDR3 is TGTGCCAGCTCACCACTACTGGCTGAAGCTTTCTTT.

This chain connects TRBV19 to TRBJ1-2, with TRBD1 matching over 9 bases. There are 14 residues in the CDR3. The V gene's germline CDR1 is LNHDA and CDR2 SQIVND (reference sequence). V shed 4 bases, J shed 3 bases, and the junction held 3 bases outside the gene matches. CDR3 bases: TGTGCCAGTAGTACACAGGGGGCGGACTATGGCTACACCTTC. This translates into CASSTQGADYGYTF.

The chain links TRBV5-1 to TRBJ2-5, with TRBD1 matching 8 bases. Germline loops: CDR1 SGHRS, CDR2 YFSETQ. The CDR3 consists of 16 residues. Trimming took 2 bases from V and 5 from J; bases not matched to a gene: 11. Here the CDR3 DNA reads TGCGCCAGCAGCTTACGGACAGGGACGTCGAGTGAGACCCAGTACTTC. Translated, it gives CASSLRTGTSSETQYF.

The genes are TRBV2 and TRBJ2-1; TRBD2 matches 8 bases. Per germline, CDR1 SNHLY and CDR2 FYNNEI. This CDR3 is built from 15 residues. V was pared by 6 bases and J by 8 bases, with 12 bases of the junction left unmatched. The CDR3 is CASSGTGTRGYEQFF. The CDR3, as DNA: TGTGCCAGCAGCGGCACCGGGACTAGAGGGTATGAGCAGTTCTTC.

This clone turned up a few times. The chain's CDR3 is CASSPTGASYGYTF. In DNA, the CDR3 is TGTGCCAGCAGTCCGACAGGGGCCAGCTATGGCTACACCTTC. The genes are TRBV6-2 or TRBV6-3 and TRBJ1-2; 8 nucleotides match TRBD1. Trimming took 5 bases from V and 4 from J; bases not matched to a gene: 6. CDR1 MNHEY and CDR2 SVGEGT come from the germline V gene. CDR3 length: 14 amino acids.

The chain employs TRBV3-1 (or the pseudogene TRBV3-2) and TRBJ1-4; 11 bases are shared with TRBD1. CDR1 LGHDT and CDR2 YNNKEL come from the germline V gene (reference sequence). The trim removed 4 bases at V and 8 bases at J, leaving 12 bases unmatched. The CDR3 runs 17 residues. CDR3 DNA: TGTGCCAGCAGCCCCCTCTTAGGACAGGGGGCTTCGGAAAAACTGTTTTTT. It specifies CASSPLLGQGASEKLFF.

CDR3 sequence: CASSPGVRETQYF. The DNA for the CDR3 is TGTGCCAGCTCACCGGGAGTACGGGAGACCCAGTACTTC. The J gene is TRBJ2-5, the V gene TRBV18, with D possibly being TRBD2 (5 bases). This CDR3 comprises 13 residues. Trimming removed 3 bases at V and 5 bases at J, with 10 bases between. Germline V gene sequence: CDR1 KGHSH, CDR2 LQKENI.

This chain connects TRBV2 to TRBJ2-3, with TRBD1 identical over 7 bases. V was pared by 8 bases and J by 2 bases, with 7 bases of the junction left unmatched. This CDR3 spans 14 amino acids. Germline V gene sequence: CDR1 SNHLY, CDR2 FYNNEI. The CDR3 DNA reads as TGTGCCAGCTCACAGGGGTCGTTCACAGATACGCAGTATTTT. It yields the protein CASSQGSFTDTQYF.

This sequence joins TRBV28 and TRBJ1-2; 8 nucleotides agree with TRBD1. The length of the CDR3 is 15 residues. Trimming took 4 bases from V and 4 from J; bases not matched to a gene: 8. Germline V gene sequence: CDR1 MDHEN, CDR2 SYDVKM. The CDR3 DNA follows: TGTGCCAGCAGTTCAGGGGGCAAAATTCGCTATGGCTACACCTTC. It specifies CASSSGGKIRYGYTF.

This chain joins TRBV10-3 and TRBJ2-7, with a possible D match to TRBD1 (5 bases). CDR1 and CDR2 from the germline V gene are ENHRY and SYGVKD. The CDR3 has 14 residues. Trimming left V 2 bases short and J 2 bases short, with 10 bases between. For the CDR3, the DNA is TGTGCCATCAGTGAGGTCTACAGGACCTACGAGCAGTACTTC. Translated, it gives CAISEVYRTYEQYF.

The J gene is TRBJ1-2, the V gene TRBV6-5; the match to TRBD1 covers 9 bases. The CDR3 length is 13 residues. The germline gives CDR1 MNHEY, CDR2 SVGAGI. The V segment lost 8 bases and the J segment 8 bases; nucleotides outside the gene matches: 9. The CDR3 DNA sequence: TGTGCCAGCCGAACAGGGGGCGCAGGGGGCTACACCTTC. As protein: CASRTGGAGGYTF.

The V and J genes are TRBV2 and TRBJ1-2; weak D call: TRBD1 (6 bases). Looked up from germline, CDR1 is SNHLY and CDR2 is FYNNEI. V lost 2 bases, J lost 4 bases, and 14 bases lay in between. The CDR3 contains 15 residues. The CDR3 region has the DNA TGTGCCAGCAGTGAAAGCAGGGGCCCGTTCTATGGCTACACCTTC. Protein product: CASSESRGPFYGYTF.

The rearrangement links TRBV30 to TRBJ1-3, with D possibly TRBD1 on 5 matching bases. The V end lost 2 bases, the J end lost 4 bases, and 21 bases lay between the germline ends. Per germline, CDR1 GTSNPN and CDR2 SVGIG (reference sequence). This CDR3 is built from 17 residues. CDR3 nucleotides: TGTGCCTGGAGTCACTCTTGGGGCGGCGGACGCGGAAACACCATATATTTT. This codes for CAWSHSWGGGRGNTIYF.

V usage is TRBV5-4 and J usage is TRBJ1-1, with a possible D match to TRBD1 (6 bases). V lost 3 bases, J lost 5 bases, and 17 bases lay in between. Per germline, CDR1 SGHNT and CDR2 YYREEE (reference sequence). The CDR3 runs to 15 residues. The CDR3 region has the DNA TGTGCCAGCAGCTGGAGGGGAGGGGGACGGACTGAAGCTTTCTTT. This encodes CASSWRGGGRTEAFF.

V usage is TRBV19 and J usage is TRBJ2-5, with TRBD2 matching 10 bases. V shed 2 bases and J 3 bases; nucleotides not matched to a gene: 3. The CDR3 contains 15 residues. Per the germline V gene, CDR1 is LNHDA and CDR2 is SQIVND (reference sequence). The CDR3 DNA is TGTGCCAGTAGTATAAAAGGACTAGCGGAAGAGACCCAGTACTTC. It codes for CASSIKGLAEETQYF. Supplemented by reference TRBV19 and TRBJ2-5, the full variable domain reads DGGITQSPKYLFRKEGQNVTLSCEQNLNHDAMYWYRQDPGQGLRLIYYSQIVNDFQKGDIAEGYSVSREKKESFPLTVTSAQKNPTAFYLCASSIKGLAEETQYFGPGTRLLVL.

This clone was seen just once. V usage is TRBV6-6 and J usage is TRBJ1-3; TRBD1 matches at 8 bases. The CDR3 length is 13 residues. Germline-derived CDR1 and CDR2 are MNHNY and SVGAGI (reference sequence). V lost 8 bases to trimming and J lost 6 bases; unmatched junction nucleotides: 6. CDR3 sequence: CASQGADINTIYF. The CDR3 DNA follows: TGTGCCAGCCAGGGGGCGGATATAAACACCATATATTTT.

This clone was counted a few times. In DNA, the CDR3 is TGTGCCAGCAGCCAAGTCGGGGCTGGAAACACCATATATTTT. Translation: CASSQVGAGNTIYF. V and J are TRBV4-2 and TRBJ1-3; D is unresolved. From germline, CDR1 is LGHNA and CDR2 YNFKEQ. CDR3 size: 14 residues. V was pared by 1 base and J by 2 bases, with 6 bases between.